The 13 T cell receptor beta chains given below trace back to one sample, sequenced in a study of T cell responses to AZD1222 COVID-19 vaccine (dated by TCRdb to about 2021). Libraries were made using the immunoSEQ multiplex PCR assay. TCRdb mirrors the immuneACCESS table, restricted to in-frame sequences. Some clones are absent from its copies; in checked studies, under half trace to an unresolved V gene, and the reason for the others is unknown. Present in this sample are 80,000 to 100,000 clones, more than 80% of which were seen just once. The ten top clones hold less than 3% of the sample. The label giving this sample's time point can be read as: about 28 days (+/-7) after the second vaccine dose. The sequences come from peripheral blood, collected 28 days after the second AZD1222 dose. All receptors come from an adult who received the AZD1222 COVID-19 vaccine.

The chain combines TRBV10-3 with TRBJ2-7, with no clear D. The CDR3 runs 13 residues. V lost 2 bases and J lost 1, with 6 bases in between. Germline CDR1 ENHRY, CDR2 SYGVKD. The CDR3 region is CAISEDVSYEQYF. The DNA for the CDR3 is TGTGCCATCAGTGAGGATGTATCCTACGAGCAGTACTTC.

This clone showed up just once. The CDR3 loop reads CAWSLAKGVWTEAFF. In nucleotides, the CDR3 is TGTGCCTGGAGTTTGGCCAAAGGGGTTTGGACTGAAGCTTTCTTT. The chain employs TRBV30 and TRBJ1-1; D may be TRBD1 (5 bases). CDR3 length equals 15 residues. V shed 2 bases and J shed 5 bases, with 18 bases lying between them. CDR1 GTSNPN and CDR2 SVGIG come from the germline V gene (reference sequence).

This clone appeared a single time. The rearrangement uses TRBV4-2 and TRBJ2-4; D is unclear. The CDR3 contains 16 residues. CDR1 and CDR2 from the germline V gene are LGHNA and YNFKEQ. V lost 4 bases and J lost 1, with 14 bases in between. The CDR3 spells CASSPMSAGAKNIQYF. Written as DNA, the CDR3 is TGTGCCAGCAGCCCAATGAGCGCCGGGGCCAAAAACATTCAGTACTTC.

The chain employs TRBV6-2 or TRBV6-3 and TRBJ1-2; TRBD1 matches at 7 bases. The CDR3 extends over 18 amino acids. CDR1 is MNHEY, CDR2 SVGEGT, per germline. J lost 8 bases, V lost 2 bases, and 20 bases had no gene match. The CDR3 DNA reads as TGTGCCAGCAGTTACAGCCCCACCTCCAACAGGGGCTGGTGGGGCTACACCTTC. The encoded protein is CASSYSPTSNRGWWGYTF.

This clone was observed once. The chain carries TRBV6-6 and TRBJ2-7, with TRBD2 matching over 12 bases. In germline, CDR1 is MNHNY, CDR2 SVGAGI (reference sequence). Trimming removed 6 bases from V and 4 bases from J; junction bases left unmatched: 7. The length of the CDR3 is 15 residues. CDR3 region: CASRRGTSGSYEQYF. As DNA, the CDR3 is TGTGCCAGCAGACGTGGGACTAGCGGGTCATACGAGCAGTACTTC.

This chain links TRBV5-5 with TRBJ1-5; no reliable D call. From germline, CDR1 is SGHKS and CDR2 YYEKEE (reference sequence). Trimming removed 0 bases at V and 0 bases at J, with 7 bases between. The CDR3 runs 15 residues. The CDR3, as DNA: TGTGCCAGCAGCTTGGAGGGCTATAGCAATCAGCCCCAGCATTTT. Protein product: CASSLEGYSNQPQHF.

This chain joins TRBV6-1 and TRBJ1-2; D call uncertain. Germline CDR1 MNHNS, CDR2 SASEGT. This CDR3 contains 14 residues. V lost 2 bases and J lost 7, with 14 bases in between. CDR3 nucleotides: TGTGCCAGCAGTGAAAGGCGACAATCGGGTGGCTACACCTTC. It translates to CASSERRQSGGYTF.

This clone was observed a single time. This chain uses TRBV19 with TRBJ2-6; TRBD1 agrees at 7 bases. The CDR3 is 18 residues long. The junction had 11 bases not matched to a gene; V was cut back by 6 bases and J by 0 bases. Germline V CDR1 and CDR2: LNHDA, SQIVND (reference sequence). As DNA, the CDR3 is TGTGCCAGTAGAGGGGACAGCCAGGATTCCTCTGGGGCCAACGTCCTGACTTTC. Protein product: CASRGDSQDSSGANVLTF.

This clone was observed a single time. The rearrangement uses TRBV18 and TRBJ2-1; 10 bases are shared with TRBD2. Germline CDR1 and CDR2: KGHSH and LQKENI. The junction had 3 bases not matched to a gene; V was cut back by 4 bases and J by 3 bases. The CDR3 is made up of 15 amino acids. CDR3 region: CASSRLAGGYNEQFF. DNA of the CDR3: TGTGCCAGCTCACGACTAGCGGGCGGCTACAATGAGCAGTTCTTC.

This sequence joins TRBV29-1 and TRBJ2-7, with 7 positions matching TRBD1. Germline lookup yields CDR1 SQVTM and CDR2 ANQGSEA. V lost 5 bases to trimming and J lost 3 bases; unmatched junction nucleotides: 4. The CDR3 contains 12 residues. CDR3 region: CSVRGQSYEQYF. The CDR3 DNA reads as TGCAGCGTTAGGGGACAGAGCTACGAGCAGTACTTC.

In regard to this clone: An end of the junction does not agree with germline; a read error may underlie this. V is TRBV25-1 and J is TRBJ1-4; D gene uncertain. This CDR3 spans 13 amino acids. Germline assignment: CDR1 MGHDK and CDR2 SYGVNS. This CDR3 reads CASRDRAGEKLFF. DNA for the CDR3: TGTGCCAGCCGTGACCGAGCGGGTGAAAAACTGTTTTTT.

The chain joins TRBV2 to TRBJ1-1; D gene ambiguous. From germline, CDR1 is SNHLY and CDR2 FYNNEI. Trimming cost V 4 bases and J 1 base, with 10 bases left between them. The CDR3 runs 14 residues. CDR3 DNA: TGTGCCAGCAGTGCTAGGGAATCGAACACTGAAGCTTTCTTT. Encoded protein: CASSARESNTEAFF.

The chain is built from TRBV7-2 and TRBJ2-1; D remains ambiguous. Trimming removed 5 bases from V and 6 bases from J, with 8 bases in between. The CDR3 totals 12 residues. Germline V gene data show CDR1 as SGHTA and CDR2 as FQGNSA. CDR3 sequence: CASSPLPNEQFF. For the CDR3, the DNA is TGTGCCAGCAGCCCCCTACCCAATGAGCAGTTCTTC.